The T cell receptor beta chain under discussion was sequenced for a study of T-cell reconstitution after alpha-beta-depleted transplantation in children. The CDR3 extends over 17 amino acids. Germline-derived CDR1 and CDR2 are DFQATT and SNEGSKA (reference sequence). V was pared by 5 bases and J by 8 bases, with 27 bases between. Unique molecular identifiers were used to barcode this TCRbeta library. One entry per CDR3 protein, called by TCRdb with MiXCR from the PCR reads. The repertoire holds about 500,000 distinct CDR3 sequences, with approximately 32% as singletons. This clonotype was seen a handful of times.

Sequences were derived from PBMCs from the stem cell graft donor, sampled from the stem cell graft. The receptor comes from a human donor who donated a stem cell graft to a child with aplastic anemia. V and J are TRBV20-1 and TRBJ1-4; D is perhaps TRBD1 (5 bases). CDR3: CSAGGTDSSRPGEKLFF. CDR3 nucleotide sequence: TGCAGTGCTGGGGGGACGGACTCTTCTCGACCTGGGGAAAAACTGTTTTTT.